This TCR beta chain was captured by sequencing in a study of radiation and T cells in renal cell carcinoma. The time point here: blood 4 weeks post-SBRT, at nephrectomy. Treatment indicated: 15 Gy SBRT to primary tumor, nephrectomy 4 weeks later. Nephrectomy followed 15 Gy stereotactic body radiation by 4 weeks. This clone was counted between two and nine times. Germline loops: CDR1 GTSNPN, CDR2 SVGIG (reference sequence). This CDR3 comprises 17 residues. V was pared by 1 base and J by 2 bases, with 9 bases of the junction left unmatched. TCRdb keeps only in-frame clones here, not all; method: immunoSEQ multiplex PCR. The sample carries roughly 61,000 clones, 65% to 80% recorded once.

The input for sequencing was blood, taken from a patient whose treatment included radiotherapy and nephrectomy. The clonotype originates from a man aged 60 to 75 with renal cell carcinoma. The rearrangement joins TRBV30 to TRBJ1-5; TRBD1 matches at 9 bases. The CDR3 protein is CAWSAQGASFGNQPQHF. The CDR3 DNA is TGTGCCTGGAGTGCACAGGGGGCAAGCTTTGGCAATCAGCCCCAGCATTTT.